This entry describes one TCR beta chain. There is no known antigen for this receptor. No per-base quality is available; no much larger clone lies one base away. The CDR3 measures 16 amino acids from cysteine to phenylalanine. Only the CDR3 DNA is retained, 48 bases long and in frame from the first base. From the germline V gene, CDR1 is LGHNA and CDR2 is YSLEER. V is clipped by 1 base and J by 2 bases, and the sequence between their germline boundaries is 11 bases long. This sample was included in a study of blood T cell repertoires in COVID-19 (TCRdb year 2020). Background for the entire study: Samples covering the acute and convalescent phases of COVID-19 were provided by collaborators in the United States, Italy and Spain. The prospective study material was composed of cDNA or gDNA derived from T cells, B-cell-depleted T cells, or PBMCs. The dataset comprised deeply sampled blood TCRbeta repertoires from subjects exposed to, actively infected with, or recovered from COVID-19. The repertoires were released in a freely available public database intended as a resource for research on the immune response to SARS-CoV-2. Samples came from the ongoing ImmuneRACE study (first 160 participants) plus 1,254 subjects from 6 global collaborators. Sample metadata almost always included a de-identified subject ID, COVID-19 status, age in years and sex. Where available, HLA class I and class II types were taken from metadata supplied by the sample provider and were not determined by assay-based typing. On the study overall, not on this receptor specifically: Clinical and demographic metadata were provided uncurated, with the amount varying by source and participant.

Participants in the prospective study were enrolled through a virtual design, were aged roughly 18 to 100 years, and lived in approximately 25 United States geographic areas. In the prospective study, participants were assigned to cohorts based on the clinical history participants reported in a screening survey and a study questionnaire. ImmuneRACE Cohort 3 recovered participants were defined by two consecutive negative NP/OP PCR tests, healthcare professional clearance, or symptom resolution. Mobile phlebotomists in the prospective study collected whole blood, serum and a nasopharyngeal or oropharyngeal swab from every participant. Prospective study participants could optionally give additional blood draws and questionnaires over an approximately two-month period. Before DNA extraction, prospective study blood samples were shipped either frozen or at room temperature. The immunoSEQ Assay, a bias-controlled multiplex PCR, was used to amplify TCRbeta CDR3 regions from genomic DNA. The published analysis was carried out like this. Within the assay, amplification of reference gene primers was used to estimate how many nucleated cells each sample contained. To quantify the absolute abundance of each unique TCRbeta CDR3 rearrangement, sequence reads were collapsed and filtered. For each sample, productive Simpson clonality was calculated by taking the square root of Simpson's diversity index across productive rearrangements. The table was pulled from immuneACCESS by TCRdb, which kept in-frame rearrangements only. Such tables lose some clones; where checked, under half of the loss comes from unresolved V genes, and the rest has no known cause. The V and J calls and clone size are taken from that table; D and trimming were inferred from the DNA. A total of around 250,000 clones appear in this sample, more than 75% of them only once. Roughly 1.6% of the sample lies in the top ten.

The source material was PBMCs or T cells enriched from blood (not recorded which). This chain joins TRBV4-3 to TRBJ2-2; the D segment could be TRBD2, given 5 matching bases. The receptor's source is a woman in her forties or fifties who had recovered from COVID-19. At the DNA level, the sequence is TGCGCCAGCAGCCAAGGGGCGTCTAGCAACACCGGGGAGCTGTTTTTT. Its protein is CASSQGASSNTGELFF.